This T cell receptor beta chain is drawn from a study of blood T cell repertoires in COVID-19. The Seattle patients joined while their infection was active and were tracked longitudinally afterward. The germline V gene has CDR1 MNHEY and CDR2 SVGAGI. The V gene lost 7 bases and the J gene lost 7 bases, with 16 bases spanning the gap. CDR3 length: 13 residues. Clones were read by immunoSEQ multiplex PCR, and TCRdb kept only the in-frame ones, dropping some. The repertoire consists of 350,000 or so clones, with approximately 89% occurring once and the leading ten covering roughly 1.7%. The chain has TRBV6-5 and TRBJ1-1; possibly TRBD1 for D (5 bases). The clonotype was recovered from a woman aged 25 to 45 with COVID-19, enrolled during active disease. The sequenced material came from peripheral blood. CDR3 bases: TGTGCCAGCACCCGGTCGGGACTCGGTGAAGCTTTCTTT. Its translation is CASTRSGLGEAFF.